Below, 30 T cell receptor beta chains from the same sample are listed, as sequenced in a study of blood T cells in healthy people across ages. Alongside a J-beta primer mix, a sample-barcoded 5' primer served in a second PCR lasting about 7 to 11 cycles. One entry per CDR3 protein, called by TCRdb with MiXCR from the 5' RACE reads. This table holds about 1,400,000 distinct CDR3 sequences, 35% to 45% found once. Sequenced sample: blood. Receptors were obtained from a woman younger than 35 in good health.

CDR3 bases: TGTGCCAGCAGCCCCCCCCGGGGGACCCAGTTCTTC. It specifies CASSPPRGTQFF. The V and J genes are TRBV6-5 and TRBJ2-1, with D maybe TRBD2 (6 bases). V lost 6 bases, J lost 13 bases, and 16 bases lay in between. Germline V CDR1 and CDR2: MNHEY, SVGAGI. The CDR3 runs to 12 residues.

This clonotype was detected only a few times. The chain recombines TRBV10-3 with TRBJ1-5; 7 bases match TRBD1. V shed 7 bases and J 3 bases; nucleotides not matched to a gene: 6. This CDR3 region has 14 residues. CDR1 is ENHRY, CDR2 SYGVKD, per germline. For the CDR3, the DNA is TGTGCCATCAAACCCACAGGGGACAATCAGCCCCAGCATTTT. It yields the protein CAIKPTGDNQPQHF.

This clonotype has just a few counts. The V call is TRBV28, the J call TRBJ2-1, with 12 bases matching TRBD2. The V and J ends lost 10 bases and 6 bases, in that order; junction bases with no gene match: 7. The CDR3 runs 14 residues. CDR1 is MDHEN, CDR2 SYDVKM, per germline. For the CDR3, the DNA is TGTGCCACCGTCCTAGCGGGGGGGAGCAATGAGCAGTTCTTC. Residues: CATVLAGGSNEQFF.

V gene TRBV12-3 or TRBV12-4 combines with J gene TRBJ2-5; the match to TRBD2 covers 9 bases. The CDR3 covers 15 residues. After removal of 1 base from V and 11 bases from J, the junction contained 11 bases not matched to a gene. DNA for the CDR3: TGTGCCAGCAGTTTAGGGGCTAGCGGGAAGGGTGAGCAGTACTTC. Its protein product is CASSLGASGKGEQYF.

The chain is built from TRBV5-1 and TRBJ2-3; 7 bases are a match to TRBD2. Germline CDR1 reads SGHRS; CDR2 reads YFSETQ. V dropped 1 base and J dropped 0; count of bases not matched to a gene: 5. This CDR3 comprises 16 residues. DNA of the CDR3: TGCGCCAGCAGCTTGAGCTTGCGGGGGAGCACAGATACGCAGTATTTT. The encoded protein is CASSLSLRGSTDTQYF.

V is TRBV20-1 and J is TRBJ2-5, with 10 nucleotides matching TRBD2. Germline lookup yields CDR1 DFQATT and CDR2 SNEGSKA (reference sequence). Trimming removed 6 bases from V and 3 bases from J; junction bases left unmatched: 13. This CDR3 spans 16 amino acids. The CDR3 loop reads CSAIPSGRRLKETQYF. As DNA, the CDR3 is TGCAGTGCCATCCCTAGCGGGAGAAGACTGAAAGAGACCCAGTACTTC.

As DNA, the CDR3 is TGTGCCAGTCGCCCTGCGGGGGGCGCCCATGGCTACACCTTC. Translation: CASRPAGGAHGYTF. This chain connects TRBV7-9 to TRBJ1-2; TRBD1 might be the D (6 bases). Looked up from germline, CDR1 is SEHNR and CDR2 is FQNEAQ (reference sequence). V was clipped by 9 bases and J by 6 bases, with 20 bases between them. This CDR3 has 14 amino acids. The full variable domain, with the rest looked up from reference TRBV7-9 and TRBJ1-2, is DTGVSQNPRHKITKRGQNVTFRCDPISEHNRLYWYRQTLGQGPEFLTYFQNEAQLEKSRLLSDRFSAERPKGSFSTLEIQRTEQGDSAMYLCASRPAGGAHGYTFGSGTRLTVV.

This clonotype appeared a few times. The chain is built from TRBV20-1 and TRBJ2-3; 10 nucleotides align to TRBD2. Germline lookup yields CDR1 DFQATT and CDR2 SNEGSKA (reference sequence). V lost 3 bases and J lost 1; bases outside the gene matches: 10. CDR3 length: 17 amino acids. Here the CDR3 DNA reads TGCAGTGCTAGCTCCCCTGGGCTAGCGGGAGGCACAGATACGCAGTATTTT. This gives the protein CSASSPGLAGGTDTQYF.

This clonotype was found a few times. The CDR3 spells CASTPVGGSYEQYF. The CDR3, as DNA: TGTGCCAGCACCCCCGTGGGTGGCTCCTACGAGCAGTACTTC. The chain carries TRBV7-6 and TRBJ2-7, with unresolved D. The CDR3 contains 14 residues. Between the trimmed V and J ends, which lost 7 bases and 0 bases, there was a span of 13 bases. The germline V gene encodes CDR1 SGHVS and CDR2 FNYEAQ.

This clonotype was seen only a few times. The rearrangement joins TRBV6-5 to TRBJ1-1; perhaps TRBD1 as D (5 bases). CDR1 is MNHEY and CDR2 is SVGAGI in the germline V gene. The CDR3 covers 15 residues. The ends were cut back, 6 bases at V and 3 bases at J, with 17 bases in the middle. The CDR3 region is CASSPLRQSHTEAFF. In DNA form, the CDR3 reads TGTGCCAGCAGCCCCCTCCGACAGTCGCACACTGAAGCTTTCTTT.

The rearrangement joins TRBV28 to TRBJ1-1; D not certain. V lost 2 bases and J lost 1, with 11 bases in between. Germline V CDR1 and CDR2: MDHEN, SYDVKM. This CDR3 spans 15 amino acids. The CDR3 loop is CASSLGVPQNTEAFF. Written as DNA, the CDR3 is TGTGCCAGCAGTTTAGGGGTGCCGCAGAACACTGAAGCTTTCTTT.

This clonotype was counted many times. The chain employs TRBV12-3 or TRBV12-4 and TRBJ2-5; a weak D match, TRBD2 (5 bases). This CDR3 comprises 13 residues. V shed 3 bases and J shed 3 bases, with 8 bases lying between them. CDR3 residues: CASSFLGEETQYF. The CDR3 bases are TGTGCCAGCAGTTTCCTCGGGGAAGAGACCCAGTACTTC.

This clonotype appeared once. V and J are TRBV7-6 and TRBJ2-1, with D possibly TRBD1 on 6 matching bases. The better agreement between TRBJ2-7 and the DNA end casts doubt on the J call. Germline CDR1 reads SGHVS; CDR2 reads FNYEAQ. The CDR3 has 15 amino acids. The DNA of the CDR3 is TGTGCCAGCAGCTCTCAGGGGAGTGGCCCCTACGAGCAGTACTTC. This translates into CASSSQGSGPYEQYF.

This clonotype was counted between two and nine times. This CDR3 reads CASSLARMGAKNIQYF. CDR3 coding DNA: TGCGCCAGCAGCCTAGCCAGGATGGGGGCCAAAAACATTCAGTACTTC. V is TRBV5-1 and J is TRBJ2-7; maybe TRBD2 (5 bases). The DNA end is a closer match to TRBJ2-4, so the J assignment may be wrong. CDR1 is SGHRS, CDR2 YFSETQ, per germline. This CDR3 spans 16 amino acids.

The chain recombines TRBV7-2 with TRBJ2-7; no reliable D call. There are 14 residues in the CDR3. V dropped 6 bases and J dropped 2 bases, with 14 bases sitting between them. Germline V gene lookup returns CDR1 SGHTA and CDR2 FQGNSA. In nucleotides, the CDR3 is TGTGCCAGCAGACAAACTCCGCTTACCTACGAGCAGTACTTC. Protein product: CASRQTPLTYEQYF.

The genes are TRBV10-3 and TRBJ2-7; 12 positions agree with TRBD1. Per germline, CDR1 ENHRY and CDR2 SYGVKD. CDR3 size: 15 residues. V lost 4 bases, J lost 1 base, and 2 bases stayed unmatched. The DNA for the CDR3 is TGTGCCATCAGTGCGGGACAGGGGGCTTCCTACGAGCAGTACTTC. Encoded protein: CAISAGQGASYEQYF.

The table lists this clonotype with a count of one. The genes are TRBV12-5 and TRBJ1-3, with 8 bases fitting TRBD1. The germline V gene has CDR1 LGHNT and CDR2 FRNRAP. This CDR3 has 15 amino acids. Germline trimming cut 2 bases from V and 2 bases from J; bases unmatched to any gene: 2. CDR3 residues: CASGLSTGAGNTIYF. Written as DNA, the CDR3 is TGTGCTAGTGGTTTGTCGACAGGGGCTGGAAACACCATATATTTT.

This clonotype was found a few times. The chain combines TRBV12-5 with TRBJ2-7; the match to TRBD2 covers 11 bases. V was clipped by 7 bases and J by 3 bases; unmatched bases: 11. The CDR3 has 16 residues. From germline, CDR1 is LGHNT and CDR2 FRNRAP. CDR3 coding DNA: TGTGCTAGTGCCCACGAGACTAGCGGGATCCTCTACGAGCAGTACTTC. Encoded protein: CASAHETSGILYEQYF.

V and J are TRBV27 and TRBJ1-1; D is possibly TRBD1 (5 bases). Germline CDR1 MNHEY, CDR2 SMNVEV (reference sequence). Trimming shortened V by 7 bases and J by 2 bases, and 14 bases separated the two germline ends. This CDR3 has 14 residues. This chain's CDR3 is CASKVWDLNTEAFF. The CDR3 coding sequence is TGTGCCAGCAAAGTTTGGGACCTCAACACTGAAGCTTTCTTT.

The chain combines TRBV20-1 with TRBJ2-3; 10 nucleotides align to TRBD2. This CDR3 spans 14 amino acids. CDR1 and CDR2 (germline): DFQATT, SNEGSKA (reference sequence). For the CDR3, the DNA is TGCAGCGTAGCCTCTAGCGGGAGCGTGGGTACGCAGTATTTT. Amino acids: CSVASSGSVGTQYF.

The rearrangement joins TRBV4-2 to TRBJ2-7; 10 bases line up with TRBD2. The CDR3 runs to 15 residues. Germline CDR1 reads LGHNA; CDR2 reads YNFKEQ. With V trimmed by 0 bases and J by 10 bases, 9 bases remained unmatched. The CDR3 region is CASSQDGASGGHQYF. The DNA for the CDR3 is TGTGCCAGCAGCCAAGACGGGGCTAGCGGGGGCCATCAGTACTTC.

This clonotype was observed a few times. The DNA for the CDR3 is TGTGCCAGCCGACTAGGCGAAGAGCAGTACTTC. This encodes CASRLGEEQYF. This sequence joins TRBV6-5 and TRBJ2-5, with a weak D call TRBD2 (6 bases). CDR1 MNHEY and CDR2 SVGAGI come from the germline V gene. V was cut by 8 bases and J by 11 bases, with 15 bases left in between. The CDR3 consists of 11 residues.

The CDR3 spells CSANSGGETQYF. CDR3 in DNA: TGCAGTGCTAATAGCGGGGGCGAGACCCAGTACTTC. The chain links TRBV20-1 to TRBJ2-7, with 9 nucleotides matching TRBD2. The assigned J gene may be wrong: the sequence end matches TRBJ2-5 better. CDR3 length equals 12 residues. Per the germline V gene, CDR1 is DFQATT and CDR2 is SNEGSKA (reference sequence).

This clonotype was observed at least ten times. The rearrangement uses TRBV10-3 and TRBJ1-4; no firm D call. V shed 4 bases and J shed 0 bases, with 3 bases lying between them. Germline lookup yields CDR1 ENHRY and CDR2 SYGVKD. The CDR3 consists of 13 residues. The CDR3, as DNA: TGTGCCATCAGTGGGTCAACTAATGAAAAACTGTTTTTT. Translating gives CAISGSTNEKLFF.

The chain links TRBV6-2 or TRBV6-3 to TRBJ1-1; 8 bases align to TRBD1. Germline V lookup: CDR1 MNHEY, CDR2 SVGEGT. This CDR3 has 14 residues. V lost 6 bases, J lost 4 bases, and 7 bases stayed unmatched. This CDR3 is CASSKDREGTEAFF. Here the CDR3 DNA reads TGTGCCAGCAGCAAGGACAGGGAGGGCACTGAAGCTTTCTTT.

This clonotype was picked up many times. The CDR3 DNA is TGTGCTAGTGGTTTAGGGACAAACGAAGAGACCCAGTACTTC. Encoded protein: CASGLGTNEETQYF. The chain joins TRBV12-5 to TRBJ2-5; TRBD1 might be the D (6 bases). The CDR3 has 14 residues. V was shortened by 3 bases and J by 3 bases, with 11 bases between the two germline ends. Per the germline V gene, CDR1 is LGHNT and CDR2 is FRNRAP.

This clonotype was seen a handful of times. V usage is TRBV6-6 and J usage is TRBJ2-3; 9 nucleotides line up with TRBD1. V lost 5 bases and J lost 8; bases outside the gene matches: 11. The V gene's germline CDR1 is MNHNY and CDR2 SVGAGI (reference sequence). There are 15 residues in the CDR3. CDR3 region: CASSRPTGGQGTQYF. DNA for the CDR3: TGTGCCAGCAGTCGACCGACAGGGGGACAGGGTACGCAGTATTTT.

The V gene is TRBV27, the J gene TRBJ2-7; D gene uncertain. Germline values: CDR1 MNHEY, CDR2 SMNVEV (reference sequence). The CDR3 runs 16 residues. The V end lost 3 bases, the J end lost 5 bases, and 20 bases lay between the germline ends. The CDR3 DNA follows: TGTGCCAGCAGTTTCTTTACGCGTCACAGTCCCCACGAGCAGTACTTC. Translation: CASSFFTRHSPHEQYF.

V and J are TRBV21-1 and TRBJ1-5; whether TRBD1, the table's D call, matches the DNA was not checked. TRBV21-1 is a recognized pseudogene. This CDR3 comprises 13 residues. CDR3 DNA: TGTGCCAGCGCGGACAGGGCGAATCAGCCCCAGCATTTT. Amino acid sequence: CASADRANQPQHF.

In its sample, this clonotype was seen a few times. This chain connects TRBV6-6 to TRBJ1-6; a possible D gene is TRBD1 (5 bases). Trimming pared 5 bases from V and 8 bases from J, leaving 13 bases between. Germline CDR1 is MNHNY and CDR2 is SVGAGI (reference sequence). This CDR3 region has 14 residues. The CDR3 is CASSDSLGDSPLHF. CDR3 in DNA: TGTGCCAGCAGTGACAGTTTAGGGGATTCACCCCTCCACTTT.